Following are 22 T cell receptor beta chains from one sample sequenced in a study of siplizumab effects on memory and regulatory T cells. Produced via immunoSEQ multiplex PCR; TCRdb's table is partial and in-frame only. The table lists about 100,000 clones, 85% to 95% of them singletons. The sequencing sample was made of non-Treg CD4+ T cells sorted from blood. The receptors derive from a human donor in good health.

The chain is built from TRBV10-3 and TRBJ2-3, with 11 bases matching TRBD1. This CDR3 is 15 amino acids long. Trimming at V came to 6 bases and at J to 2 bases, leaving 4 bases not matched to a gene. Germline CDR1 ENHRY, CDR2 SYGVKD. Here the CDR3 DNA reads TGTGCCATCAGGGACAGGGGGCGAGACACAGATACGCAGTATTTT. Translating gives CAIRDRGRDTDTQYF.

CDR3 in amino acids: CASSLGTSSGYTF. The CDR3, as DNA: TGCGCCAGCAGCTTGGGGACGTCAAGCGGCTACACCTTC. The chain links TRBV5-1 to TRBJ1-2, with D unresolved. Germline CDR1 reads SGHRS; CDR2 reads YFSETQ. V was pared by 0 bases and J by 8 bases, with 11 bases between. CDR3 length: 13 residues. The full variable domain, completed using reference TRBV5-1 and TRBJ1-2, is KAGVTQTPRYLIKTRGQQVTLSCSPISGHRSVSWYQQTPGQGLQFLFEYFSETQRNKGNFPGRFSGRQFSNSRSEMNVSTLELGDSALYLCASSLGTSSGYTFGSGTRLTVV.

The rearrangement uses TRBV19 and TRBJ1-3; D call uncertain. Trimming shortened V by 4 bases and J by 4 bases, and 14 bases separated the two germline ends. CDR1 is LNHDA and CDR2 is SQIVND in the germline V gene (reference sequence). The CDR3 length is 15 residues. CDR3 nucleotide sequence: TGTGCCAGTAGTAACCGGGAACTCGGGGGAAACACCATATATTTT. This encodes CASSNRELGGNTIYF. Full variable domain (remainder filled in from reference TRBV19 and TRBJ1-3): DGGITQSPKYLFRKEGQNVTLSCEQNLNHDAMYWYRQDPGQGLRLIYYSQIVNDFQKGDIAEGYSVSREKKESFPLTVTSAQKNPTAFYLCASSNRELGGNTIYFGEGSWLTVV.

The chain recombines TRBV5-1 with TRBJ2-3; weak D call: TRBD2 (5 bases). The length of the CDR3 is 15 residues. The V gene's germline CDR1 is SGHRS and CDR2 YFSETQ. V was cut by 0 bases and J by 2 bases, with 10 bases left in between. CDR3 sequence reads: CASSLASHYTDTQYF. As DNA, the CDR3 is TGCGCCAGCAGCTTGGCTAGCCACTACACAGATACGCAGTATTTT. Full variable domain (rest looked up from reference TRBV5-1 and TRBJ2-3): KAGVTQTPRYLIKTRGQQVTLSCSPISGHRSVSWYQQTPGQGLQFLFEYFSETQRNKGNFPGRFSGRQFSNSRSEMNVSTLELGDSALYLCASSLASHYTDTQYFGPGTRLTVL.

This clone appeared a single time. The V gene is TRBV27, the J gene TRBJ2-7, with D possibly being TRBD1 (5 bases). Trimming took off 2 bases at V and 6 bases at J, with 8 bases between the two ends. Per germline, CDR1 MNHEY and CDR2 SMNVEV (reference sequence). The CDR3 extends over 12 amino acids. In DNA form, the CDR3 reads TGTGCCAGCAGTTTAGATAGGGGCGAGCAGTACTTC. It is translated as CASSLDRGEQYF.

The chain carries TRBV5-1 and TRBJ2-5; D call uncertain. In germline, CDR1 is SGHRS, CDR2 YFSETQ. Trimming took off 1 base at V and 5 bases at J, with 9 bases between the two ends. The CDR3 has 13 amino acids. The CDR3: CASSLPGRETQYF. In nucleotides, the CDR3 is TGCGCCAGCAGCTTGCCCGGGCGCGAGACCCAGTACTTC.

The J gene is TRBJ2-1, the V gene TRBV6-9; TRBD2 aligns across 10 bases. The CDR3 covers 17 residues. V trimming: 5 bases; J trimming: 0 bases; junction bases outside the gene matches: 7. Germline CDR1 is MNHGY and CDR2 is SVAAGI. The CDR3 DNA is TGTGCCAGCAGTCAGGGACTAGCGAAGAGCTCCTACAATGAGCAGTTCTTC. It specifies CASSQGLAKSSYNEQFF.

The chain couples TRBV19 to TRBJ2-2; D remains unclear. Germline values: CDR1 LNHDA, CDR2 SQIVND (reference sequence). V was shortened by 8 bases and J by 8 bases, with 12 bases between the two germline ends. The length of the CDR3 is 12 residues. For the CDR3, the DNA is TGTGCCAGTCTCAACCCGGCGGGGGAGCTGTTTTTT. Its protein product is CASLNPAGELFF.

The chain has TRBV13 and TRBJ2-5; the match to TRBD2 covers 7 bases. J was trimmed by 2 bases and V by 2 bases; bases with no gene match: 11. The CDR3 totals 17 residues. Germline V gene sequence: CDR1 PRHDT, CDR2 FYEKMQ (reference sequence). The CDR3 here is CASSLSREVWGQETQYF. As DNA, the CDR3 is TGTGCCAGCAGCTTATCTCGGGAGGTATGGGGACAAGAGACCCAGTACTTC.

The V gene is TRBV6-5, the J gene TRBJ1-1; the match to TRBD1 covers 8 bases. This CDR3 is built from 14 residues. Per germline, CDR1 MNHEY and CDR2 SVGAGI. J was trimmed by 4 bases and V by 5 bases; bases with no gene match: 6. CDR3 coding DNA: TGTGCCAGCAGTAGACAGGGGAAGGGCACTGAAGCTTTCTTT. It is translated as CASSRQGKGTEAFF.

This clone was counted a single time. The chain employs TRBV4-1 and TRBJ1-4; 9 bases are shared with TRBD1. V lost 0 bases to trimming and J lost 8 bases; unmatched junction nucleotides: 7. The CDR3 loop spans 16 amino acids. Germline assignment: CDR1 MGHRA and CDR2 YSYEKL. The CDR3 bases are TGCGCCAGCAGCCAAGATCCGGGACAGGGAGGAGAAAAACTGTTTTTT. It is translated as CASSQDPGQGGEKLFF.

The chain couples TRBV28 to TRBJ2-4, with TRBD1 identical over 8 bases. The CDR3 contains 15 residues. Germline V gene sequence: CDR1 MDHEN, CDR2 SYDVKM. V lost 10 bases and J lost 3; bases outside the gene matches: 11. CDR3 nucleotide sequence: TGTGCCACCGGGGACAGGCCTAGGGTCAAAAACATTCAGTACTTC. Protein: CATGDRPRVKNIQYF.

The CDR3 reads CASSYGDRIEAFF. Here the CDR3 DNA reads TGTGCCAGCAGTTACGGGGACCGAATTGAAGCTTTCTTT. The chain has TRBV6-6 and TRBJ1-1, with D possibly TRBD1 on 5 matching bases. CDR3 length: 13 residues. The ends were cut back, 2 bases at V and 7 bases at J, with 11 bases in the middle. CDR1 and CDR2 from the germline V gene are MNHNY and SVGAGI (reference sequence).

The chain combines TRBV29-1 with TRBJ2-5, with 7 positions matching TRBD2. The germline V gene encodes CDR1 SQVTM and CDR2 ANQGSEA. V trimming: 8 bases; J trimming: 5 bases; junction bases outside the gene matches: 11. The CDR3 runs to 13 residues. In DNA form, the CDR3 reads TGCAGCACGTCCCGGGACTATTATGAGACCCAGTACTTC. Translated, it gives CSTSRDYYETQYF.

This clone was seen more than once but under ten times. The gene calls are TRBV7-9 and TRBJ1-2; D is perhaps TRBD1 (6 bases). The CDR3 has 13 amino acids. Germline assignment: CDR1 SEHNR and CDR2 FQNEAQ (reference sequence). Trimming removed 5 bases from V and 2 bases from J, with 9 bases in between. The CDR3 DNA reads TGTGCCAGCAGCCAGGGGTACAACTATGGCTACACCTTC. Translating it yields CASSQGYNYGYTF.

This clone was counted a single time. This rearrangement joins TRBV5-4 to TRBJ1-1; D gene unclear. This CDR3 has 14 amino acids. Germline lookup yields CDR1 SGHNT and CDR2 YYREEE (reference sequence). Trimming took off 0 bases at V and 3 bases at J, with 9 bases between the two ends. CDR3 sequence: CASSLGPTYTEAFF. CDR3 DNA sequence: TGTGCCAGCAGCTTGGGGCCCACATACACTGAAGCTTTCTTT.

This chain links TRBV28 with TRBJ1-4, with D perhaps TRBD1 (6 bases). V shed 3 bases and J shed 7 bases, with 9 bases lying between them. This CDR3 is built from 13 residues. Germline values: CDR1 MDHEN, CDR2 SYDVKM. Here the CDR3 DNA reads TGTGCCAGCAGTTTTGCGGGGGCTGAAAAACTGTTTTTT. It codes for CASSFAGAEKLFF.

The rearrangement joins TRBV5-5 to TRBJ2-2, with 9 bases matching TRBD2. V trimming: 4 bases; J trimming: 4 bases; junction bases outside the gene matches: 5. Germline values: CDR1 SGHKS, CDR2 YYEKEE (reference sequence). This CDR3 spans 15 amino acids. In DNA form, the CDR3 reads TGTGCCAGCAGCCCACGGACTAGCGCCACCGGGGAGCTGTTTTTT. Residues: CASSPRTSATGELFF.

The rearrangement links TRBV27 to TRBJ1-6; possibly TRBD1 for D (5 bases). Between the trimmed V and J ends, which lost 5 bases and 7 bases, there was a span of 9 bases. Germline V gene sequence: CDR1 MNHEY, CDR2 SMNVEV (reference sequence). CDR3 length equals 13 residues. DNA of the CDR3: TGTGCCAGCAGTACCCGACAGAATTCACCCCTCCACTTT. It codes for CASSTRQNSPLHF.

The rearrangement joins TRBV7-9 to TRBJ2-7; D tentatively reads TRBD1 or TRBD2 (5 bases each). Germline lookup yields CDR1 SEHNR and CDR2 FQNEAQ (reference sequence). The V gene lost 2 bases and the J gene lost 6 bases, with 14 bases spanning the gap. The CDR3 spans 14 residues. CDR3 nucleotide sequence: TGTGCCAGCAGCTTAAACCCCCGGGGCGGCGAGCAGTACTTC. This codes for CASSLNPRGGEQYF.

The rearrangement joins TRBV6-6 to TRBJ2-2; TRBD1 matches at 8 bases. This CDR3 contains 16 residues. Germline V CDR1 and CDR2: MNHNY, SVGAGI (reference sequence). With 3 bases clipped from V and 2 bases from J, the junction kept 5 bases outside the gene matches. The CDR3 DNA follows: TGTGCCAGCAGTTATAGACAGGGGACTAACACCGGGGAGCTGTTTTTT. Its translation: CASSYRQGTNTGELFF.

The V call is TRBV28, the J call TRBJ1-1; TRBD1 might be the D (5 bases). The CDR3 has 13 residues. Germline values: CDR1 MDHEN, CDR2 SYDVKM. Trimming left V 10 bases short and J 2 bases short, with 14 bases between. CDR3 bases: TGTGCCATCGAGGGGTTTCGCAACACTGAAGCTTTCTTT. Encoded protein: CAIEGFRNTEAFF.